A selection of T cell receptor beta chains follows, all from one sample in a study of cytomegalovirus exposure and HLA in healthy donors. Clones were read by immunoSEQ multiplex PCR, and TCRdb kept only the in-frame ones, dropping some. The sample holds some 180,000 clones, roughly 77% seen once. The material sequenced was PBMCs. The source is a woman aged 30 to 39 in good health and CMV-seropositive. Each CDR3 is given with its conserved first and last residue. Each record gives: CDR3 length, D gene, clone size, J gene, V gene, CDR3 protein, CDR3 DNA. The D gene is left open where the match is weak. Clone sizes are given selectively: once, few, many, or a class where the clone is expanded.

>13|-|-|TRBJ1-5|TRBV28
CASSPPANQPQHF
TGTGCCAGCAGCCCCCCAGCGAATCAGCCCCAGCATTTT
>14|-|-|TRBJ2-1|TRBV11-3
CASSLPAGLNEQFF
TGTGCCAGCAGCCTCCCTGCGGGGCTCAATGAGCAGTTCTTC
>13|-|-|TRBJ2-2|TRBV19
CASSMGGTGELFF
TGTGCCAGTAGTATGGGGGGCACCGGGGAGCTGTTTTTT
>14|-|once|TRBJ1-5|TRBV18
CASSPQESNQPQHF
TGTGCCAGCTCCCCGCAGGAAAGCAATCAGCCCCAGCATTTT
>15|-|-|TRBJ1-2|TRBV28
CASRAGLSRSYGYTF
TGTGCCAGCAGGGCGGGTCTTTCGCGCAGCTATGGCTACACCTTC
>14|TRBD1|-|TRBJ2-7|TRBV18
CASSPRGQGYEQYF
TGTGCCAGCTCACCAAGAGGACAGGGCTACGAGCAGTACTTC
>13|-|once|TRBJ2-7|TRBV18
CASSRQYLYEQYF
TGTGCCAGCTCACGACAGTACCTGTACGAGCAGTACTTC
>13|TRBD2|-|TRBJ2-7|TRBV2
CASSSSGVGEQYF
TGTGCCAGCAGTTCTAGCGGGGTGGGCGAGCAGTACTTC
>13|TRBD1|-|TRBJ1-2|TRBV5-1
CASSPGQGDGYTF
TGCGCCAGCAGCCCGGGACAGGGGGATGGCTACACCTTC
>14|-|few|TRBJ2-2|TRBV7-9
CASSGHLRTGELFF
TGTGCCAGCAGCGGCCATTTAAGAACCGGGGAGCTGTTTTTT
>14|-|-|TRBJ1-6|TRBV27
CASTPRRGVSPLHF
TGTGCCAGCACACCCCGCCGGGGGGTTTCACCCCTCCACTTT
>12|-|few|TRBJ1-2|TRBV6-5
CASSYSSGGYTF
TGTGCCAGCAGTTACTCTTCAGGGGGCTACACCTTC
>15|-|-|TRBJ1-2|TRBV11-3
CASSLAGESRRGYTF
TGTGCCAGCAGCTTAGCCGGGGAAAGTCGGAGAGGCTACACCTTC
>14|TRBD1|-|TRBJ2-2|TRBV5-1
CASSPGQGTGELFF
TGCGCCAGCAGCCCAGGACAGGGGACCGGGGAGCTGTTTTTT
>15|TRBD2|-|TRBJ2-3|TRBV10-1
CASSEGGGEADTQYF
TGCGCCAGCAGTGAGGGCGGGGGAGAGGCAGATACGCAGTATTTT
>14|-|-|TRBJ2-5|TRBV4-3
CASSQVQGEETQYF
TGCGCCAGCAGCCAGGTACAAGGGGAAGAGACCCAGTACTTC
>17|-|-|TRBJ2-2|TRBV4-3
CASTISLVPASTGELFF
TGCGCCAGCACTATCTCATTAGTCCCAGCGTCCACCGGGGAGCTGTTTTTT
>14|-|-|TRBJ2-7|TRBV4-1
CASRKPGRGYEQYF
TGCGCCAGCAGGAAGCCAGGCAGGGGTTACGAGCAGTACTTC
>16|TRBD2|-|TRBJ2-7|TRBV18
CASSSGLAGDSYEQYF
TGTGCCAGCTCATCCGGACTAGCGGGGGATTCCTACGAGCAGTACTTC
>17|TRBD2|-|TRBJ2-5|TRBV27
CASRTRLAGGPWETQYF
TGTGCCAGCAGAACGCGACTAGCGGGGGGGCCGTGGGAGACCCAGTACTTC
>16|-|-|TRBJ1-5|TRBV18
CASSPRPVLSNQPQHF
TGTGCCAGCTCACCACGTCCAGTCCTTAGCAATCAGCCCCAGCATTTT
>12|-|-|TRBJ1-2|TRBV23-1
CATRSWRVKETF
TGCGCCACGCGCTCGTGGCGGGTCAAAGAGACCTTC
>13|-|-|TRBJ1-2|TRBV6-5
CASSYGGGYGYTF
TGTGCCAGCAGTTACGGGGGGGGTTATGGCTACACCTTC